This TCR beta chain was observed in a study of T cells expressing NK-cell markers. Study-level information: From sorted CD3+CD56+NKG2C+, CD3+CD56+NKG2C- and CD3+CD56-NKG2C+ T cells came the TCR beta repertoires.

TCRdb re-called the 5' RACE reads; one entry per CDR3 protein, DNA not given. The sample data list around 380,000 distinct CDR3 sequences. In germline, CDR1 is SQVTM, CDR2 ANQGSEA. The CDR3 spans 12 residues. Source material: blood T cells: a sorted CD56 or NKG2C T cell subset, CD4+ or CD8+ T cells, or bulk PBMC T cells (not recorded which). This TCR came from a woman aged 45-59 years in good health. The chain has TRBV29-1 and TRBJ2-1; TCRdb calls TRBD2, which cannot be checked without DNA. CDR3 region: CSVPTAGYEQFF.